One and the same sample provided the 4 T cell receptor beta chains below, sequenced in a study of T-cell memory formation after mild COVID-19. From the 5' RACE reads, TCRdb called clonotypes with MiXCR, one entry per CDR3 protein. The data contain around 130,000 distinct CDR3 sequences, about 5.9% of them singletons. Material for sequencing was PBMCs or a T cell subset sorted from them (not recorded which). The receptor source for this set is an adult woman who had mild COVID-19 (a few samples of this study predate the infection). Cell type and time point are not known.

This clonotype was seen only a few times. This rearrangement joins TRBV5-1 to TRBJ2-3; the D gene is possibly TRBD2 (6 bases). V was pared by 2 bases and J by 4 bases, with 26 bases between. Per the germline V gene, CDR1 is SGHRS and CDR2 is YFSETQ. The CDR3 has 19 amino acids. The chain's CDR3 is CASSFYSGPGGEQADTQYF. The CDR3 DNA reads TGCGCCAGCAGCTTTTATTCCGGTCCGGGCGGGGAGCAGGCAGATACGCAGTATTTT.

This clonotype was recorded at least ten times. V usage is TRBV10-3 and J usage is TRBJ2-7; 8 bases map to TRBD2. Germline V CDR1 and CDR2: ENHRY, SYGVKD. V lost 4 bases, J lost 2 bases, and 4 bases stayed unmatched. There are 14 residues in the CDR3. The DNA for the CDR3 is TGTGCCATCAGTGTTAGCGGGGAGACCTACGAGCAGTACTTC. It yields the protein CAISVSGETYEQYF.

This clonotype was seen a handful of times. The chain employs TRBV24-1 and TRBJ2-1; 13 bases match TRBD2. Unmatched junction bases numbered 7, after V lost 9 bases and J lost 6 bases. Germline loops: CDR1 KGHDR, CDR2 SFDVKD. CDR3 length: 15 residues. The CDR3 nucleotides are TGTGCCACCTCCCCTAGGACTAGCGGGGGCAATGAGCAGTTCTTC. Translation: CATSPRTSGGNEQFF.

This clonotype was detected only a few times. The chain employs TRBV6-2 or TRBV6-3 and TRBJ2-5; D gene unclear. Between the trimmed V and J ends, which lost 8 bases and 4 bases, there was a span of 20 bases. The length of the CDR3 is 15 residues. Looked up from germline, CDR1 is MNHEY and CDR2 is SVGEGT. Here the CDR3 reads CASASFRALAETQYF. The CDR3 DNA sequence: TGTGCCAGCGCGTCCTTTCGGGCCTTGGCAGAGACCCAGTACTTC.